The rows below give T cell receptor beta chains drawn from one sample of a study of regulatory T cells. Produced via immunoSEQ multiplex PCR; TCRdb's table is partial and in-frame only. The profile shows about 17,000 clones, roughly 84% of them singletons. Input material: conventional CD4+ T cells sorted from blood. The receptors were sampled from a person aged 25 to 39 with CD3G deficiency. CDR3s include the opening cysteine and the closing phenylalanine or tryptophan. A D gene is named only where the DNA matches it firmly. Rows give clone size only sometimes, using once, few, many, or a class for an expanded clone.

TRBJ1-1 | NA | 13 | NA | TRBV11-2 | TGTGCCAGCAGCTTAATACGGAACACTGAAGCTTTCTTT | CASSLIRNTEAFF
TRBJ2-6 | NA | 18 | TRBD1 | TRBV7-8 | TGTGCCAGCAGCTTCCGAGGACAGGGTTACTCTGGGGCCAACGTCCTGACTTTC | CASSFRGQGYSGANVLTF
TRBJ1-1 | NA | 14 | TRBD1 | TRBV5-1 | TGCGCCAGCAGCCCTGAAACAGGGGGCACTGAAGCTTTCTTT | CASSPETGGTEAFF
TRBJ2-5 | NA | 15 | TRBD1 | TRBV30 | TGTGCCTGGAGTGTTCCACAGGGGTGGGGGGAGACCCAGTACTTC | CAWSVPQGWGETQYF
TRBJ2-3 | NA | 17 | NA | TRBV29-1 | TGCAGCGTTGAGCCCGTACGGAGGGGGGGATCCACAGATACGCAGTATTTT | CSVEPVRRGGSTDTQYF
TRBJ2-7 | NA | 15 | TRBD2 | TRBV6-1 | TGTGCCAGCAGATCTGGGACTAGCGGGAAGTACGAGCAGTACTTC | CASRSGTSGKYEQYF
TRBJ1-2 | NA | 14 | TRBD1 | TRBV28 | TGTGCCAGCAGTTTCGGGACAGGGTGGAATGGCTACACCTTC | CASSFGTGWNGYTF
TRBJ2-2 | NA | 13 | NA | TRBV9 | TGTGCCAGCAGCGTATCTTGGACCGGGGAGCTGTTTTTT | CASSVSWTGELFF
TRBJ2-7 | NA | 12 | NA | TRBV7-2 | TGTGCCAGCAGCTTTTCTTTAGGCGAGCAGTACTTC | CASSFSLGEQYF
TRBJ2-5 | NA | 15 | TRBD2 | TRBV6-1 | TGTGCCAGCAGTCCCCACGGCGGGAGGTCGGAGACCCAGTACTTC | CASSPHGGRSETQYF
TRBJ2-7 | NA | 15 | NA | TRBV5-1 | TGCGCCAGCAGCTTGGGACCTTATGGGTCCTACGAGCAGTACTTC | CASSLGPYGSYEQYF
TRBJ1-2 | NA | 15 | TRBD1 | TRBV6-1 | TGTGCCAGCAGCAGGGGACAGGGGATCGACTATGGCTACACCTTC | CASSRGQGIDYGYTF
TRBJ2-2 | NA | 16 | TRBD1 | TRBV19 | TGTGCCAGTAGGCCCCGACAGGGGGCCATCACCGGGGAGCTGTTTTTT | CASRPRQGAITGELFF
TRBJ1-1 | NA | 12 | NA | TRBV14 | TGTGCCAGCAGCCGGGGGGCCACTGAAGCTTTCTTT | CASSRGATEAFF
TRBJ1-1 | once | 14 | NA | TRBV6-1 | TGTGCCAGCAGTGAAGGAGGTATTATTCGAGAAGCTTTCTTT | CASSEGGIIREAFF
TRBJ1-1 | NA | 14 | NA | TRBV28 | TGTGCCAGCAGTTTAAACAGTTTGAACACTGAAGCTTTCTTT | CASSLNSLNTEAFF
TRBJ2-2 | NA | 14 | NA | TRBV11-2 | TGTGCCAGCGCCAGGGCTAGCGCCACCGGGGAGCTGTTTTTT | CASARASATGELFF
TRBJ2-7 | once | 13 | NA | TRBV28 | TGTGCCACCCAAAGCAGGGGAAGGTACGAGCAGTACTTC | CATQSRGRYEQYF
TRBJ1-5 | NA | 18 | TRBD1 | TRBV11-3 | TGTGCCAGCAGCCTATGGACAGGGAAATCGGTAAGCAATCAGCCCCAGCATTTT | CASSLWTGKSVSNQPQHF
TRBJ2-7 | NA | 15 | NA | TRBV5-5 | TGTGCCAGCAGCCCCCCCCCAGGGGCCTCATACGAGCAGTACTTC | CASSPPPGASYEQYF
TRBJ1-5 | NA | 16 | TRBD1 | TRBV28 | TGTGCCAGCAGTTTACCGGGACAGGGTAGCAATCAGCCCCAGCATTTT | CASSLPGQGSNQPQHF
TRBJ2-3 | NA | 17 | TRBD2 | TRBV7-9 | TGTGCCAGCTCCGGGACTAGCCGACCTGGTAGCACAGATACGCAGTATTTT | CASSGTSRPGSTDTQYF
TRBJ2-3 | NA | 15 | TRBD2 | TRBV28 | TGTGCCAGCAGTTTACAGCGCCGGGGGGCAGATACGCAGTATTTT | CASSLQRRGADTQYF
TRBJ2-7 | NA | 14 | NA | TRBV6-1 | TGTGCCAGCAGTGAAGCGGGTTCTCGGGACGAGCAGTACTTC | CASSEAGSRDEQYF